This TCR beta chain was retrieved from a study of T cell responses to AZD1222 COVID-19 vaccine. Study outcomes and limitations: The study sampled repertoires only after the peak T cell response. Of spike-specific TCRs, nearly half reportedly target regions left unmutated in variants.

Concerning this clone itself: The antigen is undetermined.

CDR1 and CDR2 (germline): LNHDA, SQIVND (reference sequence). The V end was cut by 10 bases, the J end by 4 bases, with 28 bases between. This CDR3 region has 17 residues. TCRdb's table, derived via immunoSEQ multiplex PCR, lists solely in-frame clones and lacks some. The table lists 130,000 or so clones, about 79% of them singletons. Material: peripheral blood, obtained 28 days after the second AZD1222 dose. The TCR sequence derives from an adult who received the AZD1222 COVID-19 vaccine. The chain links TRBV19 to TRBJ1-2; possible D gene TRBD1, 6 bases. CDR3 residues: CATLAWQGTTDGYGYTF. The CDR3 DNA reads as TGTGCCACCCTCGCGTGGCAGGGGACCACCGATGGCTATGGCTACACCTTC.